The 18 T cell receptor beta chains given below trace back to one sample, sequenced in a study of beta chain features in type 1 diabetes. Every isolated RNA sample was fully reverse transcribed, so sequencing captured expressed TCRB transcripts. The data were produced by immunoSEQ multiplex PCR, yet TCRdb's version contains in-frame clones alone and is incomplete. The table lists 250,000 to 300,000 clones, under 8.5% of them singletons. Sample: central memory CD4+ T cells from blood. The receptors stem from a woman aged 18 to 35 in good health.

This clone was picked up a small number of times. The chain is built from TRBV4-3 and TRBJ1-2, with D tentatively TRBD1 (6 bases). Trimming removed 0 bases from V and 8 bases from J, with 16 bases in between. CDR1 and CDR2 (germline): LGHNA, YSLEER. The CDR3 totals 15 residues. The CDR3 bases are TGCGCCAGCAGCCAAGAAGGTGGGGGCGCCGGGGGCTACACCTTC. Amino acid sequence: CASSQEGGGAGGYTF.

This clone has just a few counts. The rearrangement uses TRBV5-1 and TRBJ2-1; no reliable D call. The CDR3 is made up of 12 amino acids. Germline assignment: CDR1 SGHRS and CDR2 YFSETQ. V lost 3 bases to trimming and J lost 9 bases, with 10 bases between them. The CDR3 coding sequence is TGCGCCAGCAGCTACAGCAACCGTGAGCAGTTCTTC. It codes for CASSYSNREQFF.

This clone was observed a handful of times. The V gene is TRBV4-3, the J gene TRBJ2-1; 8 nucleotides match TRBD2. CDR1 and CDR2 from the germline V gene are LGHNA and YSLEER. CDR3 length: 16 amino acids. V shed 4 bases, J shed 0 bases, and the junction held 5 bases outside the gene matches. CDR3 nucleotide sequence: TGCGCCAGCAGCCGCAGACTAGCGAGCTCCTACAATGAGCAGTTCTTC. This gives the protein CASSRRLASSYNEQFF.

This clone was found a few times. The chain joins TRBV7-2 to TRBJ1-5, with 7 bases lining up with TRBD1. Germline trimming cut 9 bases from V and 4 bases from J; bases unmatched to any gene: 9. Germline values: CDR1 SGHTA, CDR2 FQGNSA. The CDR3 has 14 amino acids. CDR3: CASKAGTENQPQHF. In DNA form, the CDR3 reads TGTGCCAGTAAGGCCGGGACAGAAAATCAGCCCCAGCATTTT.

Only a few counts were recorded for this clone. V and J are TRBV7-9 and TRBJ1-1; no clear D. V was cut by 3 bases and J by 3 bases, with 11 bases left in between. The CDR3 covers 14 residues. Looked up from germline, CDR1 is SEHNR and CDR2 is FQNEAQ (reference sequence). This chain's CDR3 is CASSLGKWDTEAFF. As DNA, the CDR3 is TGTGCCAGCAGCTTGGGGAAATGGGACACTGAAGCTTTCTTT.

The CDR3, as DNA: TGTGCCAGCAGCTTAGGGCAGAACGACTATGGCTACACCTTC. This gives the protein CASSLGQNDYGYTF. The chain links TRBV7-2 to TRBJ1-2; D call uncertain. The V and J ends lost 1 base and 3 bases respectively, with 9 bases between them. The CDR3 contains 14 residues. CDR1 is SGHTA and CDR2 is FQGNSA in the germline V gene.

This clone has just a few counts. V and J are TRBV30 and TRBJ2-7; 11 nucleotides align to TRBD1. From germline, CDR1 is GTSNPN and CDR2 SVGIG (reference sequence). CDR3 length: 15 residues. V shed 3 bases, J shed 6 bases, and the junction held 10 bases outside the gene matches. This CDR3 is CAWSLGGTGGFEQYF. As DNA, the CDR3 is TGTGCCTGGAGCCTCGGGGGGACAGGGGGGTTCGAGCAGTACTTC.

This sequence joins TRBV7-2 and TRBJ2-7; tentative D call: TRBD2 (6 bases). CDR3 length: 15 amino acids. Trimming removed 0 bases from V and 5 bases from J, with 14 bases in between. Germline lookup yields CDR1 SGHTA and CDR2 FQGNSA. CDR3 in DNA: TGTGCCAGCAGCTTAGCCGTCGGGTCGGGGGACGAGCAGTACTTC. Protein: CASSLAVGSGDEQYF.

This clone has just a few counts. This rearrangement joins TRBV18 to TRBJ2-1; TRBD2 might be the D (5 bases). Germline-derived CDR1 and CDR2 are KGHSH and LQKENI. V lost 2 bases, J lost 4 bases, and 6 bases lay in between. The CDR3 covers 13 residues. The chain's CDR3 is CASSPGRYNEQFF. As DNA, the CDR3 is TGTGCCAGCTCACCAGGGAGATACAATGAGCAGTTCTTC.

This clone was seen a few times. The J gene is TRBJ2-1, the V gene TRBV19; 9 nucleotides align to TRBD1. The CDR3 is 14 residues long. Trimming took 4 bases from V and 8 from J; bases not matched to a gene: 6. Germline V gives CDR1 LNHDA, CDR2 SQIVND (reference sequence). The CDR3 coding sequence is TGTGCCAGTAGTAGGGACAGGGCGGTCTATGAGCAGTTCTTC. This encodes CASSRDRAVYEQFF. The full variable domain, rest sourced from reference TRBV19 and TRBJ2-1, is DGGITQSPKYLFRKEGQNVTLSCEQNLNHDAMYWYRQDPGQGLRLIYYSQIVNDFQKGDIAEGYSVSREKKESFPLTVTSAQKNPTAFYLCASSRDRAVYEQFFGPGTRLTVL.

The V gene is TRBV27, the J gene TRBJ2-7; TRBD2 is a possible D gene (6 bases). The V and J ends lost 3 bases and 3 bases respectively, with 12 bases between them. The CDR3 totals 14 residues. Germline V CDR1 and CDR2: MNHEY, SMNVEV (reference sequence). The CDR3 spells CASSFRGNRYEQYF. In DNA, the CDR3 is TGTGCCAGCAGTTTTCGGGGGAATCGCTACGAGCAGTACTTC.

This clone was counted only a few times. The chain is built from TRBV5-1 and TRBJ2-2; TRBD1 agrees at 8 bases. J gave up 0 bases and V 4 bases, and 2 bases lay outside the gene matches. The CDR3 is made up of 15 amino acids. Germline-derived CDR1 and CDR2 are SGHRS and YFSETQ. CDR3 nucleotide sequence: TGCGCCAGCAGCCCGACAGGGGCGAACACCGGGGAGCTGTTTTTT. Translating it yields CASSPTGANTGELFF.

This clone is medium-sized (0.01 to 0.1%) within its sample. The J gene is TRBJ1-2, the V gene TRBV10-3; D ambiguous. Germline assignment: CDR1 ENHRY and CDR2 SYGVKD. The length of the CDR3 is 14 residues. V lost 10 bases and J lost 4, with 19 bases in between. The CDR3 DNA reads TGTGCCACGCGCCCTACAGAAGGACGCTATGGCTACACCTTC. Its translation: CATRPTEGRYGYTF.

This clone was seen more than once but under ten times. The rearrangement joins TRBV27 to TRBJ2-7; TRBD2 agrees at 7 bases. The CDR3 spans 13 residues. Losses at the gene ends were 2 bases for V and 5 bases for J; bases not matched to a gene: 3. In germline, CDR1 is MNHEY, CDR2 SMNVEV (reference sequence). The CDR3 DNA reads as TGTGCCAGCAGTTTAATCCGGGGGGACGAGCAGTACTTC. Amino acids: CASSLIRGDEQYF.

V usage is TRBV7-9 and J usage is TRBJ1-2, with D possibly TRBD1 on 6 matching bases. V gave up 5 bases and J gave up 5 bases, with 15 bases separating them. CDR3 length: 14 residues. Germline values: CDR1 SEHNR, CDR2 FQNEAQ (reference sequence). CDR3 in amino acids: CASSLQGISYGYTF. CDR3 sequence (DNA): TGTGCCAGCAGCCTCCAGGGGATCTCATATGGCTACACCTTC.

The genes are TRBV20-1 and TRBJ2-1; D is undetermined. The CDR3 runs 10 residues. Per the germline V gene, CDR1 is DFQATT and CDR2 is SNEGSKA (reference sequence). The V gene lost 6 bases and the J gene lost 10 bases, with 10 bases spanning the gap. The CDR3 bases are TGCAGTGCCCCCCTAGGGGAGCAGTTCTTC. As protein: CSAPLGEQFF.

Only a few counts were recorded for this clone. The rearrangement links TRBV6-5 to TRBJ2-3; a weak D match, TRBD1 (6 bases). Germline values: CDR1 MNHEY, CDR2 SVGAGI. The CDR3 is made up of 16 amino acids. V dropped 0 bases and J dropped 2 bases, with 12 bases sitting between them. The CDR3 is CASSYSGQPTTDTQYF. The DNA of the CDR3 is TGTGCCAGCAGTTACTCAGGACAGCCAACCACAGATACGCAGTATTTT.

This chain uses TRBV6-1 with TRBJ1-4; D not certain. V shed 8 bases and J shed 7 bases, with 17 bases lying between them. The V gene's germline CDR1 is MNHNS and CDR2 SASEGT. The CDR3 has 14 residues. CDR3: CASGTASIGEKLFF. CDR3 nucleotide sequence: TGTGCCAGCGGAACCGCGAGTATAGGTGAAAAACTGTTTTTT.